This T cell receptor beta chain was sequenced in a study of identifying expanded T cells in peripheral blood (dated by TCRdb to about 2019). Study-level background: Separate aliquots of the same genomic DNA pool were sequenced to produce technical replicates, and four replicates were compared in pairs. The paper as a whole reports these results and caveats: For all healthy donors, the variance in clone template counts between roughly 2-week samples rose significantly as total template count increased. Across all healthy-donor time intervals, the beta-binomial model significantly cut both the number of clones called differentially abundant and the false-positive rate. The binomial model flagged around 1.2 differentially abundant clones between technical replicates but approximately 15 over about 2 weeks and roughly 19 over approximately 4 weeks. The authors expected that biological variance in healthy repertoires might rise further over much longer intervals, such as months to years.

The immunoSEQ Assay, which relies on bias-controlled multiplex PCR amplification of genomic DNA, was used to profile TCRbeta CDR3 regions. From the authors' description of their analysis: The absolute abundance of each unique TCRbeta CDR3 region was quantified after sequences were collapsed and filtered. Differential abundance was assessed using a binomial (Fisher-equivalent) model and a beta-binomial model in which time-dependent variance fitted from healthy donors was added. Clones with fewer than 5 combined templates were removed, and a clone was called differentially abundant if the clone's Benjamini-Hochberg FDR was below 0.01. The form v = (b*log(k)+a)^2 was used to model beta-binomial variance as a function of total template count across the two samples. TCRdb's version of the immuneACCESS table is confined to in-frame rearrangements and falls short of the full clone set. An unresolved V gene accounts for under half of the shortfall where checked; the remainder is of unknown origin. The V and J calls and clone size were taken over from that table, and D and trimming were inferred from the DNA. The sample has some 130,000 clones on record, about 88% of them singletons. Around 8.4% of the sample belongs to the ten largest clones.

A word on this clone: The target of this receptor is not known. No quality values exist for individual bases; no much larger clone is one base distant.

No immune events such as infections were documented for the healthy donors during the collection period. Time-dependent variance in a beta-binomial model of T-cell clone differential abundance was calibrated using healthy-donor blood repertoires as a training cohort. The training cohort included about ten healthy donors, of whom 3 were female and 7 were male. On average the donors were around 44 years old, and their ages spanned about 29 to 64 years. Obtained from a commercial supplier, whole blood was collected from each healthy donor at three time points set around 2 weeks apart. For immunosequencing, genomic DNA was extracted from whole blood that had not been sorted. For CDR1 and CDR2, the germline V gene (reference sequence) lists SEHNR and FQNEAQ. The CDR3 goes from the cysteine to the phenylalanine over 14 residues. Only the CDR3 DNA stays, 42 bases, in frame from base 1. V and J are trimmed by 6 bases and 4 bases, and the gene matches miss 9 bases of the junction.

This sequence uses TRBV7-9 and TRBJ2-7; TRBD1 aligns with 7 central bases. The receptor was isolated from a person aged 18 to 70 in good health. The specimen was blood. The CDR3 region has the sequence CASSRTGPNYEQYF. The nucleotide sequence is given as TGTGCCAGCAGTAGGACAGGACCCAATTACGAGCAGTACTTC.